Listed below are T cell receptor beta chains from one sample, sequenced in a study of spatial heterogeneity in lung cancer. Using its own MiXCR run on the 5' RACE reads, TCRdb lists one record per CDR3 protein. The repertoire has just over 8,000 distinct CDR3 sequences, roughly 9.6% of them found once; the top ten carry roughly an eighth. Here the sequenced sample was lung tumor tissue, taken at surgery. These receptors were obtained from a male donor with early-stage non-small cell lung cancer. Each CDR3 is given with its conserved first and last residue. A D gene is named only where the DNA matches it firmly. Rows may omit the clone size; those that give it use once, few, many or a size class.

CDR3 DNA: TGTGCCAGCAGTTTGACAGATTACAATGAGCAGTTCTTC
CDR3 protein: CASSLTDYNEQFF
clone size: many
D gene: NA
J gene: TRBJ2-1
V gene: TRBV6-5

CDR3 DNA: TGCGCCAGCAGCCTCCCTTCCGGGACAGGGAATTCACCCCTCCACTTT
CDR3 protein: CASSLPSGTGNSPLHF
clone size: medium-sized
D gene: TRBD1
J gene: TRBJ1-6
V gene: TRBV4-1

CDR3 DNA: TGTGCCAGCAGTTTCGGGCCATGGGGAGCTTTCTTT
CDR3 protein: CASSFGPWGAFF
clone size: medium-sized
D gene: NA
J gene: TRBJ1-1
V gene: TRBV12-3/TRBV12-4

CDR3 DNA: TGTGCCACCAGGGGGCAGGGGGCTAATCAGCCCCAGCATTTT
CDR3 protein: CATRGQGANQPQHF
clone size: many
D gene: TRBD1
J gene: TRBJ1-5
V gene: TRBV24-1

CDR3 DNA: TGTGCTAGTGGTTTCCAAACCTACAGGCCGGGACATAGAACTGAAGCTTTCTTT
CDR3 protein: CASGFQTYRPGHRTEAFF
clone size: once
D gene: NA
J gene: TRBJ1-1
V gene: TRBV12-5

CDR3 DNA: TGTGCCAGCAGCTCCTACGACAGGAACTATGGCTACACCTTC
CDR3 protein: CASSSYDRNYGYTF
clone size: many
D gene: NA
J gene: TRBJ1-2
V gene: TRBV9

CDR3 DNA: TGCAGTGCCCCACAGGGTTACACAGATACGCAGTATTTT
CDR3 protein: CSAPQGYTDTQYF
clone size: many
D gene: NA
J gene: TRBJ2-3
V gene: TRBV20-1

CDR3 DNA: TGTGCCAGCAAGGAATCCCCGGGTTCTCACACAGATACGCAGTATTTT
CDR3 protein: CASKESPGSHTDTQYF
clone size: medium-sized
D gene: NA
J gene: TRBJ2-3
V gene: TRBV28

CDR3 DNA: TGTGCCATCAGTGAGTCGCTAGCGGGAGCCCTACTCTCCTACGAGCAGTACTTC
CDR3 protein: CAISESLAGALLSYEQYF
clone size: many
D gene: TRBD2
J gene: TRBJ2-7
V gene: TRBV10-3

CDR3 DNA: TGCAGTGCTCTTAATAGCGGGATAGAAAATGAGCAGTTCTTC
CDR3 protein: CSALNSGIENEQFF
clone size: medium-sized
D gene: TRBD2
J gene: TRBJ2-1
V gene: TRBV20-1

CDR3 DNA: TGTGCCACCAGTGACCGACCACCGGGGGGCCGCAATGAGCAGTTCTTC
CDR3 protein: CATSDRPPGGRNEQFF
clone size: many
D gene: NA
J gene: TRBJ2-1
V gene: TRBV24-1

CDR3 DNA: TGTGCCAGCAGTCCTCCAGGAGGGGCGGCTGGCTACACCTTC
CDR3 protein: CASSPPGGAAGYTF
clone size: many
D gene: NA
J gene: TRBJ1-2
V gene: TRBV6-5

CDR3 DNA: TGTGCCAGCACAGCTCCCCAGGGAGAGACCCAGTACTTC
CDR3 protein: CASTAPQGETQYF
clone size: many
D gene: NA
J gene: TRBJ2-5
V gene: TRBV6-6

CDR3 DNA: TGTGCCAGCCTTCCTGGACACTTCTCTGGGGCCAACGTCCTGACTTTC
CDR3 protein: CASLPGHFSGANVLTF
clone size: medium-sized
D gene: NA
J gene: TRBJ2-6
V gene: TRBV28

CDR3 DNA: TGCGCCAGCAGCGGAAAAGAGACCCAGTACTTC
CDR3 protein: CASSGKETQYF
clone size: many
D gene: NA
J gene: TRBJ2-5
V gene: TRBV5-1

CDR3 DNA: TGTGCCAGCAGTTTAAATATTTTCTCCACTGAAGCTTTCTTT
CDR3 protein: CASSLNIFSTEAFF
clone size: many
D gene: NA
J gene: TRBJ1-1
V gene: TRBV12-3/TRBV12-4

CDR3 DNA: TGTGCCAGCAGTGAAGCGCAGGCAGACTATGGCTACACCTTC
CDR3 protein: CASSEAQADYGYTF
clone size: many
D gene: NA
J gene: TRBJ1-2
V gene: TRBV6-1

CDR3 DNA: TGTGCCTGGAGTGTACCAAACACCGGGGAGCTGTTTTTT
CDR3 protein: CAWSVPNTGELFF
clone size: medium-sized
D gene: NA
J gene: TRBJ2-2
V gene: TRBV30

CDR3 DNA: TGTGCCACCAGTGATCCCATGTCGACTGTAGAGTACTTC
CDR3 protein: CATSDPMSTVEYF
clone size: many
D gene: NA
J gene: TRBJ2-5
V gene: TRBV24-1

CDR3 DNA: TGCGCCAGCAGCGGGACCGGCGAAATAAGAGAATTGCGCACCTTC
CDR3 protein: CASSGTGEIRELRTF
clone size: many
D gene: NA
J gene: TRBJ1-2
V gene: TRBV5-1

CDR3 DNA: TGCGCCAGCAGCCCTTTCAAGACAGGCCGAGGGTACGAGCAGTACTTC
CDR3 protein: CASSPFKTGRGYEQYF
clone size: many
D gene: NA
J gene: TRBJ2-7
V gene: TRBV4-1

CDR3 DNA: TGTGCCAGCAGCCAAGATCTCGGGAGGTACGAGCAGTACTTC
CDR3 protein: CASSQDLGRYEQYF
clone size: many
D gene: TRBD2
J gene: TRBJ2-7
V gene: TRBV14

CDR3 DNA: TGTGCCAGCACCTGGGCTAATGAAAAACTGTTTTTT
CDR3 protein: CASTWANEKLFF
clone size: NA
D gene: NA
J gene: TRBJ1-4
V gene: TRBV6-1

CDR3 DNA: TGTGCCAGCAGCTTGCCAGGGGGTTCGTGGGCCAACGTCCTGACTTTC
CDR3 protein: CASSLPGGSWANVLTF
clone size: many
D gene: TRBD1
J gene: TRBJ2-6
V gene: TRBV7-8

CDR3 DNA: TGCGCCAGCACCAATAGCTGGGAGCAGTTCTTC
CDR3 protein: CASTNSWEQFF
clone size: many
D gene: NA
J gene: TRBJ2-1
V gene: TRBV5-1

CDR3 DNA: TGCGCCAGCAGGCAGCAGGGAGATGGCTACACCTTC
CDR3 protein: CASRQQGDGYTF
clone size: many
D gene: NA
J gene: TRBJ1-2
V gene: TRBV5-1

CDR3 DNA: TGCGCCAGCAGTGGGACATTAGGGGATTCACCCCTCCACTTT
CDR3 protein: CASSGTLGDSPLHF
clone size: many
D gene: NA
J gene: TRBJ1-6
V gene: TRBV10-2

CDR3 DNA: TGTGCCAGCAGGTACGGACAGGGGCCCTATGGCTACACCTTC
CDR3 protein: CASRYGQGPYGYTF
clone size: many
D gene: NA
J gene: TRBJ1-2
V gene: TRBV12-1

CDR3 DNA: TGTGCCAGCAGCAAAGGACAGGGTAATGAAAAACTGTTTTTT
CDR3 protein: CASSKGQGNEKLFF
clone size: many
D gene: TRBD1
J gene: TRBJ1-4
V gene: TRBV7-9

CDR3 DNA: TGTGCCAGCAGCTTGGATCGGGAGAGGGTCAAAAACATTCAGTACTTC
CDR3 protein: CASSLDRERVKNIQYF
clone size: many
D gene: NA
J gene: TRBJ2-4
V gene: TRBV5-4

CDR3 DNA: TGTGCCAGCAGCCTAGGGGGACTAGGATCAGATACGCAGTATTTT
CDR3 protein: CASSLGGLGSDTQYF
clone size: many
D gene: TRBD2
J gene: TRBJ2-3
V gene: TRBV28

CDR3 DNA: TGTGCCAGCAGCCCGACGACAGGGCGCGGCTACACCTTC
CDR3 protein: CASSPTTGRGYTF
clone size: NA
D gene: TRBD1
J gene: TRBJ1-2
V gene: TRBV7-9

CDR3 DNA: TGCGCCAGCAGTGCATTAGCGGGACTTAACACCGGGGAGCTGTTTTTT
CDR3 protein: CASSALAGLNTGELFF
clone size: NA
D gene: TRBD2
J gene: TRBJ2-2
V gene: TRBV10-2

CDR3 DNA: TGTGCCAGCAGCCTGTACCAAGAGACCCAGTACTTC
CDR3 protein: CASSLYQETQYF
clone size: NA
D gene: NA
J gene: TRBJ2-5
V gene: TRBV7-6

CDR3 DNA: TGCGCCAGCAGCCCGGGACACGTCGAGACCCAGTACTTC
CDR3 protein: CASSPGHVETQYF
clone size: many
D gene: NA
J gene: TRBJ2-5
V gene: TRBV5-1

CDR3 DNA: TGTGCCAGCAGCCGTCTCCACAGAAAGACTTCCGACCGTAGCAATCAGCCCCAGCATTTT
CDR3 protein: CASSRLHRKTSDRSNQPQHF
clone size: large
D gene: NA
J gene: TRBJ1-5
V gene: TRBV28

CDR3 DNA: TGTGCCAGCAGTCCCACAGGGGGCAGGGAGAGTGGCAGAGATACGCAGTATTTT
CDR3 protein: CASSPTGGRESGRDTQYF
clone size: many
D gene: TRBD1
J gene: TRBJ2-3
V gene: TRBV28

CDR3 DNA: TGCAGTGCCACGGGACAGGGGGCGTCTGAAGCTTTCTTT
CDR3 protein: CSATGQGASEAFF
clone size: many
D gene: TRBD1
J gene: TRBJ1-1
V gene: TRBV20-1

CDR3 DNA: TGTGCCAGCAGTCTTGGGGGGACAGGGGCCTACGAGCAGTACTTC
CDR3 protein: CASSLGGTGAYEQYF
clone size: medium-sized
D gene: TRBD1
J gene: TRBJ2-7
V gene: TRBV28

CDR3 DNA: TGTGCCAGCAGCCTCGCCATGAACACTGAAGCTTTCTTT
CDR3 protein: CASSLAMNTEAFF
clone size: many
D gene: NA
J gene: TRBJ1-1
V gene: TRBV14

CDR3 DNA: TGTGCCAGCAGCCAAGACTCCGGGACAGTTGAAGCTTTCTTT
CDR3 protein: CASSQDSGTVEAFF
clone size: many
D gene: TRBD1
J gene: TRBJ1-1
V gene: TRBV14

CDR3 DNA: TGTGCCAGCAGCTTTGTGTCAACTAATGAAAAACTGTTTTTT
CDR3 protein: CASSFVSTNEKLFF
clone size: medium-sized
D gene: NA
J gene: TRBJ1-4
V gene: TRBV7-6

CDR3 DNA: TGCGCCAGCAGCTTGGAGGCCGCCAGCTCCTACAATGAGCAGTTCTTC
CDR3 protein: CASSLEAASSYNEQFF
clone size: many
D gene: NA
J gene: TRBJ2-1
V gene: TRBV5-1

CDR3 DNA: TGTGCCAGCAGCTTGGCGGCCGATTGGGGTTTC
CDR3 protein: CASSLAADWGF
clone size: many
D gene: NA
J gene: TRBJ1-2
V gene: TRBV5-5

CDR3 DNA: TGCGCCAGCAGCCCCGGGACTGCTAATGGCTACACCTTC
CDR3 protein: CASSPGTANGYTF
clone size: many
D gene: NA
J gene: TRBJ1-2
V gene: TRBV5-1

CDR3 DNA: TGTGCCAGCCGGGCAAAGACTAATGAAAAACTGTTTTTT
CDR3 protein: CASRAKTNEKLFF
clone size: many
D gene: NA
J gene: TRBJ1-4
V gene: TRBV18

CDR3 DNA: TGTGCCAGCACCTTAAGGACAGCTGGAAGCTCCTATAATTCACCCCTCCACTTT
CDR3 protein: CASTLRTAGSSYNSPLHF
clone size: many
D gene: NA
J gene: TRBJ1-6
V gene: TRBV27

CDR3 DNA: TGTGCCAGCAGTGAAGCGGGGTCCTACGAGCAGTACTTC
CDR3 protein: CASSEAGSYEQYF
clone size: NA
D gene: NA
J gene: TRBJ2-7
V gene: TRBV6-1

CDR3 DNA: TGCAGTGCTCAGAATTCTAGCGGGAGGGCCAACACCGGGGAGCTGTTTTTT
CDR3 protein: CSAQNSSGRANTGELFF
clone size: many
D gene: TRBD2
J gene: TRBJ2-2
V gene: TRBV20-1

CDR3 DNA: TGTGCCAGCAGCCGTACAGGGGGCGGCAATCAGCCCCAGCATTTT
CDR3 protein: CASSRTGGGNQPQHF
clone size: many
D gene: TRBD1
J gene: TRBJ1-5
V gene: TRBV11-2

CDR3 DNA: TGTGCCAGCAGCCAGGGACGGACGTCAGTAAGAGCTTTCTTT
CDR3 protein: CASSQGRTSVRAFF
clone size: NA
D gene: NA
J gene: TRBJ1-1
V gene: TRBV3-1

CDR3 DNA: TGTGCCAGCAGTTTCCATTGGGACAGGAACACCGGGGAGCTGTTTTTT
CDR3 protein: CASSFHWDRNTGELFF
clone size: NA
D gene: TRBD1
J gene: TRBJ2-2
V gene: TRBV6-6

CDR3 DNA: TGTGCCAGCAGCCAGACGGGTAATAATTCACCCCTCCACTTT
CDR3 protein: CASSQTGNNSPLHF
clone size: many
D gene: NA
J gene: TRBJ1-6
V gene: TRBV3-1